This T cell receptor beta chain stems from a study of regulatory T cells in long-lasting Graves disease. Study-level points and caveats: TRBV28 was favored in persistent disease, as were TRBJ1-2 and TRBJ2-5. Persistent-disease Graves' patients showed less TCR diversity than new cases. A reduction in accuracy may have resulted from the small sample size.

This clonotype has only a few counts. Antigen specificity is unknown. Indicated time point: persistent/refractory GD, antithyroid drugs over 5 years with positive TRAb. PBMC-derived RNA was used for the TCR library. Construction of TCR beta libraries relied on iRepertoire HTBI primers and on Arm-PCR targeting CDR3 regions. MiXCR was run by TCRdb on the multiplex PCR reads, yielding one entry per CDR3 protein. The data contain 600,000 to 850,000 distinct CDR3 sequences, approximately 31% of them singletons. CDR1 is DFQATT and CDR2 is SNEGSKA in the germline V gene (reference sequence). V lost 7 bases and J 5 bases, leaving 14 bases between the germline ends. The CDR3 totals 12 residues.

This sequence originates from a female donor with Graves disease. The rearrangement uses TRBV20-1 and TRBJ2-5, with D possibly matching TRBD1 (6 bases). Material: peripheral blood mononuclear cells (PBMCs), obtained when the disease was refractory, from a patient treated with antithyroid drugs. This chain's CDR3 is CSVNREGETQYF. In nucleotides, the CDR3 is TGCAGTGTTAACAGGGAAGGGGAGACCCAGTACTTC.